The T cell receptor beta chain described here comes from a study of cytomegalovirus exposure and HLA in healthy donors. Study-wide results and caveats: Most of the TCR beta V segments (in an earlier analysis) were productive either about 90% or about 30% of the time. Common viral pathogens seemed, in a later analysis, to connect with several of the most significant clusters. The study had only CMV serostatus as immune exposure information. A missense DCLRE1C variant was associated with V- and J-gene trimming of TCR beta chains in a later analysis, and an independent cohort replicated the association.

A remark on this clone: As yet, its antigen is unknown.

The PCR was carried out with 60 Vbeta primers and 13 Jbeta primers. Profiling relied on immunoSEQ multiplex PCR, and the TCRdb table lists in-frame clones only, not all of them. This sample yields about 96,000 clones, of which roughly three fifths are seen a single time; 3.2% belongs to the top ten. The germline V gene has CDR1 WNHNN and CDR2 SYGVQD (reference sequence). The CDR3 length is 13 residues. The V segment lost 4 bases and the J segment 6 bases; nucleotides outside the gene matches: 1. This clonotype was sampled from a man in his 60s in good health and CMV-seronegative. The chain is built from TRBV10-1 and TRBJ2-7, with TRBD1 matching over 12 bases. What was sequenced was PBMCs. The chain's CDR3 is CASSGDRGREQYF. The CDR3 DNA sequence: TGCGCCAGCAGTGGGGACAGGGGGCGCGAGCAGTACTTC.